This is a list of T cell receptor beta chains from one sample in a study of Graves' ophthalmopathy and Graves' hyperthyroidism. A single record per CDR3 protein comes from TCRdb applying MiXCR to the multiplex PCR reads. Altogether about 400,000 distinct CDR3 sequences are present, around 18% being singletons, with the ten largest covering about 1.6%. Input material: peripheral blood. The origin of the receptors is a woman aged 18-29 years with Graves' ophthalmopathy. Both conserved end residues are part of each CDR3. The D gene is left open where the match is weak. Only some rows state a clone size, as once, few, many or a class for expanded clones.

V	D	J	length	size	CDR3	DNA
TRBV29-1	.	TRBJ2-5	13	many	CSVEQLAGETQYF	TGCAGCGTTGAACAACTAGCCGGGGAGACCCAGTACTTC
TRBV28	TRBD1	TRBJ1-1	16	many	CASIGQGARLGTEAFF	TGTGCCAGCATCGGGCAGGGGGCTAGATTGGGCACTGAAGCTTTCTTT
TRBV18	.	TRBJ1-5	16	many	CASSPSGPLVNQPQHF	TGTGCCAGCTCACCATCCGGACCCTTGGTTAATCAGCCCCAGCATTTT
TRBV7-6	TRBD1	TRBJ1-1	15	few	CASSLGTGLGTEAFF	TGTGCCAGCAGCTTAGGGACAGGCTTGGGCACTGAAGCTTTCTTT
TRBV9	.	TRBJ2-2	14	few	CASSVDGRAGELFF	TGTGCCAGCAGCGTAGACGGCCGGGCCGGGGAGCTGTTTTTT
TRBV7-2	.	TRBJ2-2	15	many	CASSPVEGGTGELFF	TGTGCCAGCAGCCCCGTGGAGGGGGGCACCGGGGAGCTGTTTTTT
TRBV2	.	TRBJ1-2	13	.	CASSENGRGGYTF	TGTGCCAGCAGTGAAAATGGGCGGGGTGGCTACACCTTC
TRBV7-3	.	TRBJ2-7	15	many	CASSQPGSGADEQYF	TGTGCCAGCAGCCAGCCGGGTTCGGGAGCGGACGAGCAGTACTTC
TRBV28	.	TRBJ1-6	17	.	CASSLYKIRVVHSPLHF	TGTGCCAGCAGTTTATACAAGATCCGGGTGGTGCATTCACCCCTCCACTTT
TRBV11-3	.	TRBJ2-3	11	many	CASSFGRTQYF	TGTGCCAGCAGCTTCGGTCGGACGCAGTATTTT
TRBV28	TRBD1	TRBJ2-7	17	.	CASTTSRRQGLAYEQYF	TGTGCCAGCACCACCTCCCGTAGACAGGGTTTAGCCTACGAGCAGTACTTC